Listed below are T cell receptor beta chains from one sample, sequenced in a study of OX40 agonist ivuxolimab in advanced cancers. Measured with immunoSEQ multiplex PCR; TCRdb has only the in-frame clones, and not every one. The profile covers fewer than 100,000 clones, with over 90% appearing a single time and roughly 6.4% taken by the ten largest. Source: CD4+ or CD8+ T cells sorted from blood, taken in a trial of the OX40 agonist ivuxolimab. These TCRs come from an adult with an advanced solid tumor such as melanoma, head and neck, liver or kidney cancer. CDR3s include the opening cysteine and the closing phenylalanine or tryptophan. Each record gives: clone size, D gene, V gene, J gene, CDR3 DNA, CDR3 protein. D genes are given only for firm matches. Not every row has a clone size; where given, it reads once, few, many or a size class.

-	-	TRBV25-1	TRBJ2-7	TGTGCCAGCAGAGGCCAGGGCTACCCCTACGAGCAGTACTTC	CASRGQGYPYEQYF
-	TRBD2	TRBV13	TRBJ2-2	TGTGCCAGCAGCTCGGCTTTGACTAGCGGGGGGGCACTGAACACCGGGGAGCTGTTTTTT	CASSSALTSGGALNTGELFF
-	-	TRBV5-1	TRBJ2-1	TGCGCCAGCAGCTTGGGAGACAGCTCCTACAATGAGCAGTTCTTC	CASSLGDSSYNEQFF
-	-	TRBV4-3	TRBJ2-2	TGCGCCAGCAGCCAGGGGTGGGGGAGCTGGGGGGAGCTGTTTTTT	CASSQGWGSWGELFF
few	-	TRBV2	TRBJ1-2	TGTGCCATCCCATCCGGGTATGGCTACACCTTC	CAIPSGYGYTF
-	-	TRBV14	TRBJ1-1	TGTGCCAACAGCCTTAAGGTTTCAAAAAAGGGGATGAACACTGAAGCTTTCTTT	CANSLKVSKKGMNTEAFF
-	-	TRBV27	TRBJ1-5	TGTGCCAGCAGTCCCCGGAGCAATCAGCCCCAGCATTTT	CASSPRSNQPQHF
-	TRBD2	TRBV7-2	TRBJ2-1	TGTGCCAGCAGCTCAAGACTAGCGGGGGGTAGAAATGAGCAGTTCTTC	CASSSRLAGGRNEQFF
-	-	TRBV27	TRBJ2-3	TGTGCCAGCAGTTTTGCAGATACGCAGTATTTT	CASSFADTQYF
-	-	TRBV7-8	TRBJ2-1	TGTGCCAGCAGCTTAGCAGGATTAGTTGGCTACAATGAGCAGTTCTTC	CASSLAGLVGYNEQFF
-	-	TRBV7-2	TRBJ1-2	TGTGCCAGCAGCCCATTTGAGGCAGGGGTTGACTATGGCTACACCTTC	CASSPFEAGVDYGYTF
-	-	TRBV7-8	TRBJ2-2	TGTGCCAGCAGCTTATTCCGGGATTCTCGGGCGGAGCTGTTTTTT	CASSLFRDSRAELFF
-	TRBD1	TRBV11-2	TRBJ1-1	TGTGCCAGCAGCTTAGTTCCCCGGACAGGGTGGAACACTGAAGCTTTCTTT	CASSLVPRTGWNTEAFF
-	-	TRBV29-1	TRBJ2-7	TGCAGCGTGTTCGGGACGGAATCCTACGAGCAGTACTTC	CSVFGTESYEQYF
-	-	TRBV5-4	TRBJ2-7	TGTGCCAGCAGCGCCGGAGGCTACGAGCAGTACTTC	CASSAGGYEQYF
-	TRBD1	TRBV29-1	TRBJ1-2	TGCAGCGTTGAAGATACCGCCCCAGCCGGGACAGGGGATTATGGCTACACCTTC	CSVEDTAPAGTGDYGYTF
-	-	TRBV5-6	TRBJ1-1	TGTGCCAGCAGCTTGTTGGGGACACTCCCAGGGAACACTGAAGCTTTCTTT	CASSLLGTLPGNTEAFF
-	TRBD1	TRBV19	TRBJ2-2	TGTGCCTGTAGCCCCCGACGAACAGGGGCGAACACCGGGGAGCTGTTTTTT	CACSPRRTGANTGELFF
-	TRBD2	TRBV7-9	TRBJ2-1	TGTGCCAGCAGCCGTTCCGGGGCTAGCGGGGGGGCCTGCAATGAGCAGTTCTTC	CASSRSGASGGACNEQFF
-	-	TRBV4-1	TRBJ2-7	TGCGCCAGCAGCCAAGTATTATCTACCTACGAGCAGTACTTC	CASSQVLSTYEQYF